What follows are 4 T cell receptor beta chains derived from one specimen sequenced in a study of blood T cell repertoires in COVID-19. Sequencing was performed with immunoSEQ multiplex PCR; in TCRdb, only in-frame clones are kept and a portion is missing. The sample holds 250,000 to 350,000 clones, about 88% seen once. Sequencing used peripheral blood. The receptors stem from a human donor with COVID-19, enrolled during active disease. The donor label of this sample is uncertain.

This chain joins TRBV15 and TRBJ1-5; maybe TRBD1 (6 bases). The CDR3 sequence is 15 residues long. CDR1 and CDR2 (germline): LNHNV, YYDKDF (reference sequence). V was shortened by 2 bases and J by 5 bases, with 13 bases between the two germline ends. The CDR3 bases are TGTGCCACCAGCAGATTACAGGGTTCCTATCAGCCCCAGCATTTT. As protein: CATSRLQGSYQPQHF.

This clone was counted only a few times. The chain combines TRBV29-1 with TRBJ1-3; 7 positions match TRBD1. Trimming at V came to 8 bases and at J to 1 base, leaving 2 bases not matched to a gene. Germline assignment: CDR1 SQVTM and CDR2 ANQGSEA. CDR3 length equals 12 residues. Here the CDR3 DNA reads TGCAGCTACAGGGGATCTGGAAACACCATATATTTT. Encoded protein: CSYRGSGNTIYF.

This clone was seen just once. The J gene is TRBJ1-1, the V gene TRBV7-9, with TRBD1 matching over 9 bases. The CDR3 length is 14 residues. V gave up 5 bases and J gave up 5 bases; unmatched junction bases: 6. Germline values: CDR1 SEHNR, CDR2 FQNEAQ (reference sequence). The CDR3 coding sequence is TGTGCCAGCAGCCAAACAGGGGGCATGACTGAAGCTTTCTTT. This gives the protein CASSQTGGMTEAFF.

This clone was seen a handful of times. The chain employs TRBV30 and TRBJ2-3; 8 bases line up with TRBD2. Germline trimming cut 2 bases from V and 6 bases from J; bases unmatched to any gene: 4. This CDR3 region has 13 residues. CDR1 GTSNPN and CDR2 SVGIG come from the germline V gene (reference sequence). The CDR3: CAWSTSGGDTQYF. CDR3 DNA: TGTGCCTGGAGTACTAGCGGCGGGGATACGCAGTATTTT.